The entry that follows covers one T cell receptor beta chain sequence. No antigen is known for it. No base quality values were provided; no much bigger clone lies one nucleotide off. Participants were included only if at least one PBMC sample before ART initiation and at least two post-ART samples were available. Every participant with HIV received treatment in the United States of America. Cryopreserved samples of about 0.95-11 million PBMC were thawed and washed before DNA extraction. At the time of the earliest PBMC sample, participants with HIV were aged between about 23 and 54 years. Each participant contributed PBMC samples from 1-4 timepoints before ART initiation and 2-8 timepoints after ART initiation, with a median of 7 samples. For every participant, serial HIV viral load, CD4+ T-cell count, ART history and demographic data were obtained. A Qiagen kit on a QIAcube was used to extract genomic DNA from unsorted PBMC, with samples processed in batches of 12.

The immunoSEQ hsTCRB v3.0 assay was used at survey level resolution to sequence the TRB variable region. The target sequencing depth for TRB was about 40,000-55,000 T-cell genomes per sample. An Illumina MiSeq with a v3 150-cycle kit was used to sequence the pooled TRB libraries. Turning to the authors' computational methods: Analysis of repertoires was carried out in R inside a reproducible Nextflow workflow spanning QC, data transformation and analysis. LymphoSeq2, an R package for exploring AIRR-Seq data, was used to implement custom analyses. Several samples that yielded fewer than 5000 total TRB sequences were excluded, so that more than 150 HIV repertoires were analyzed. Among the 170 to 200 retained HIV repertoires, some 60 were collected before ART initiation and approximately 130 after ART initiation. Repertoires were downsampled to 5000 TRB nucleotide sequences, and summary statistics were averaged over 100 downsampling iterations. TRB sequences were retained for analysis only if CDR3 regions of at least seven amino acids were present. A Shannon entropy-derived clonality score and the Gini coefficient were used to measure diversity. In the repertoire networks, any two of the top 5000 CDR3 amino acid sequences were linked whenever the two sequences differed by an edit distance of one. Antigen specificity groups and MHC restriction were predicted for TRB CDR3 amino acid sequences with GLIPH2. Known CMV, EBV, HIV or tissue antigen associations were flagged by matching CDR3 amino acid sequences against VDJdb and McPAS-TCR. Pre-ART, post-ART and control groups were compared with Wilcoxon signed-rank tests and Holm-Bonferroni correction. The table comes from immuneACCESS by way of TCRdb, which keeps in-frame sequences with V and J called. Part of the clones is missing from these tables; in studies checked, under half for an unresolved V gene and the rest for unknown reasons. From that table come the V and J calls and clone size; the DNA was used to work out D and trimming. The sample table records fewer than 20,000 clones; 80% to 90% of these occur just once. The top ten clones comprise around 9.1% of the sample.

The data originate from a study of long-term antiretroviral therapy in people with HIV (dated by TCRdb to about 2022). As for the study more broadly: The earliest samples were collected about a decade before the 2015 WHO recommendation for immediate ART, when ART was typically delayed until CD4 counts fell. Test extractions of a monoclonal T-cell line alongside approximately 34 polyclonal samples showed no cross-contamination during QIAcube processing. About 40% of the roughly 30 participants with HIV were female. From some 27 adults with confirmed HIV infection, the cohort provided 192 cryopreserved PBMC samples, gathered serially across a mean of approximately six years (range 1-12). A retrospective serial study tested whether ART initiation and durable HIV suppression were associated with changes in peripheral blood TRB repertoire composition and diversity.

Beyond this particular receptor, the publication reports: Compared with controls, HIV repertoires had narrower CDR3 length ranges, and the network structure pointed to an antigen-experienced repertoire that shifted only slightly toward naive after ART. The repertoire was dominated across all time points by expanded TRB clones identified before ART initiation, although this dominance was seen to fluctuate and to decrease in many PLHIV after ART. A significant increase in TRB diversity was found to be associated with ART initiation, although TRB diversity was observed to remain significantly below that of transplant donor controls even after long-term ART. No data were available on ART adherence, viral resistance or therapy changes, limiting inferences about post-ART repertoire changes. Limited PBMC availability meant only the TCR beta chain was sequenced, without alpha chain pairing. Because pre-ART samples had limited cell numbers, unsorted PBMC were profiled rather than sorted CD4+ and CD8+ T cells. The samples span the years 2004 to 2017, and the ART regimens used at that time may not be as effective as current regimens.

There are 15 amino acids in the CDR3, from cysteine to phenylalanine inclusive. Only the CDR3 DNA stays, 45 bases, in frame from base 1. CDR1 SGHTA and CDR2 FQGNSA were looked up in the germline V gene. Relative to germline, V is missing 5 bases and J is missing 2 bases, with 5 bases of the junction outside any gene match. The chain is encoded by TRBV7-2 joined to TRBJ2-3; 9 junctional bases match TRBD2. Sequences were derived from unsorted PBMCs, sampled 4.2 years after starting antiretroviral therapy. This TCR was sampled from a man over 45 with HIV. The nucleotide sequence reads as follows: TGTGCCAGCAGCCCCCAGCGGGGGGACACAGATACGCAGTATTTT. The resulting protein is CASSPQRGDTDTQYF. Joined to the reference TRBV7-2 and TRBJ2-3 proteins, this CDR3 gives the full variable domain: GAGVSQSPSNKVTEKGKDVELRCDPISGHTALYWYRQSLGQGLEFLIYFQGNSAPDKSGLPSDRFSAERTGGSVSTLTIQRTQQEDSAVYLCASSPQRGDTDTQYFGPGTRLTVL.